This paragraph reports one T cell receptor beta chain. Its specificity is not known. The sample comes from a study of memory CD4+ T cells and cytomegalovirus serostatus. The sort gate was single viable CD3+CD4+CD8-CD45RO+ cells for memory CD4+ T cells. CMV serostatus came from serum IgG against pp150, pp28, p38, p52. Total CD4+ T cells were enriched by CD4 positive selection. V lost 1 base to trimming and J lost 5 bases, with 3 bases between them. The CDR3 runs 11 residues. CDR1 and CDR2 from the germline V gene are PRHDT and FYEKMQ (reference sequence). Study-wide findings and caveats: Suggested: most of the CMV-linked TCR signature lies in CD4+ memory cells.

Original handling: After removing out-of-frame reads, 2 million to 2.5 million distinct TCRbeta sequences remained. The assay was immunoSEQ multiplex PCR, and TCRdb's table has in-frame clones only and misses some. V, J and clone size are those of that table, while D and trimming were read from the DNA. The sample records 50,000 to 75,000 clones, about 81% being singletons. The source material was memory CD4+ T cells from blood. The rearrangement uses TRBV13 and TRBJ2-7; D not certain. The clonotype was recovered from an adult in good health and CMV-seronegative. The CDR3 protein is CASSLAHEQYF. CDR3 bases: TGTGCCAGCAGCTTAGCCCACGAGCAGTACTTC.